The next 24 T cell receptor beta chains were all read from a single sample in a study of T-cell reconstitution after alpha-beta-depleted transplantation in children. TCRbeta library construction was performed incorporating unique molecular identifiers. TCRdb redid the calling of the PCR reads with MiXCR, one entry per CDR3 protein. The table lists approximately 230,000 distinct CDR3 sequences, around 25% of them singletons, with around 4.8% in the top ten. Sequences were derived from PBMCs, mostly from graft donor cells, sampled 360 days after TCRalphabeta/CD19-depleted stem cell transplant. Receptor source: a female patient aged 2-10 years who had a stem cell transplant for congenital amegakaryocytic thrombocytopenia, so the T cells may come from the graft donor.

This clonotype was recorded at least ten times. The chain recombines TRBV7-2 with TRBJ2-3; D gene ambiguous. This CDR3 spans 13 amino acids. The V gene's germline CDR1 is SGHTA and CDR2 FQGNSA. V was trimmed by 1 base and J by 6 bases, leaving 8 bases between them. The CDR3 region has the DNA TGTGCCAGCAGCTTAGGCCCTCGGGATACGCAGTATTTT. Its protein is CASSLGPRDTQYF.

This clonotype was detected a few times. The chain employs TRBV4-2 and TRBJ2-5; 7 bases are a match to TRBD2. Germline loops: CDR1 LGHNA, CDR2 YNFKEQ. V shed 1 base and J 2 bases; nucleotides not matched to a gene: 7. The length of the CDR3 is 16 residues. The CDR3 DNA is TGTGCCAGCAGCCAAGTGGTGTCGGGAGGACAAGAGACCCAGTACTTC. It yields the protein CASSQVVSGGQETQYF.

In this sample, this clonotype turned up a few times. The V and J genes are TRBV12-3 or TRBV12-4 and TRBJ2-1; 11 bases map to TRBD2. V was clipped by 2 bases and J by 4 bases; unmatched bases: 13. CDR3 length equals 19 residues. The CDR3 protein is CASSLTLPPLAGVYNEQFF. Written as DNA, the CDR3 is TGTGCCAGCAGTTTAACCCTTCCCCCACTAGCGGGAGTATACAATGAGCAGTTCTTC.

This clonotype was picked up a small number of times. V and J are TRBV20-1 and TRBJ1-1; D call uncertain. The CDR3 has 13 amino acids. Germline V gives CDR1 DFQATT, CDR2 SNEGSKA (reference sequence). V gave up 0 bases and J gave up 6 bases, with 11 bases separating them. The CDR3 is CSARDLGEPEAFF. In nucleotides, the CDR3 is TGCAGTGCTAGAGATCTCGGGGAACCTGAAGCTTTCTTT.

This clonotype has more than one count but fewer than ten. CDR3 in DNA: TGTGCCAGCAGTTTTGCAGGGGATAATTCACCCCTCCACTTT. Residues: CASSFAGDNSPLHF. This sequence joins TRBV12-3 or TRBV12-4 and TRBJ1-6, with D maybe TRBD1 (6 bases). This CDR3 has 14 amino acids. V gave up 3 bases and J gave up 5 bases, with 8 bases separating them.

The V call is TRBV20-1, the J call TRBJ2-7; no clear D gene. Germline CDR1 reads DFQATT; CDR2 reads SNEGSKA (reference sequence). There are 13 residues in the CDR3. The V end was cut by 8 bases, the J end by 5 bases, with 19 bases between. CDR3 coding DNA: TGCAGTCACATTCCCGGGCCCACGAACGAGCAGTACTTC. Translated, it gives CSHIPGPTNEQYF.

V usage is TRBV7-9 and J usage is TRBJ2-1; 9 bases are shared with TRBD2. Germline trimming cut 3 bases from V and 7 bases from J; bases unmatched to any gene: 4. This CDR3 has 14 amino acids. Germline V gene data show CDR1 as SEHNR and CDR2 as FQNEAQ (reference sequence). This CDR3 reads CASSFSGGLNEQFF. DNA of the CDR3: TGTGCCAGCAGCTTTAGCGGGGGACTTAATGAGCAGTTCTTC.

This clonotype was observed at least ten times. The chain has TRBV12-3 or TRBV12-4 and TRBJ2-7, with D possibly matching TRBD1 (5 bases). V lost 2 bases and J lost 1, with 12 bases in between. This CDR3 is 15 amino acids long. The CDR3 loop is CASSLRGSRSYEQYF. The CDR3 DNA follows: TGTGCCAGCAGTTTAAGGGGCAGTAGATCCTACGAGCAGTACTTC.

This clonotype was picked up a small number of times. The chain employs TRBV5-1 and TRBJ1-1, with D possibly matching TRBD1 (5 bases). V was shortened by 1 base and J by 1 base, with 14 bases between the two germline ends. The CDR3 covers 16 residues. Germline CDR1 SGHRS, CDR2 YFSETQ. The CDR3 spells CASSLFDSSPNTEAFF. The CDR3 DNA sequence: TGCGCCAGCAGCTTGTTCGACAGCTCTCCGAACACTGAAGCTTTCTTT.

This rearrangement joins TRBV20-1 to TRBJ2-7; D is undetermined. With 5 bases removed from V and 3 bases from J, the gap between germline ends came to 23 bases. Per the germline V gene, CDR1 is DFQATT and CDR2 is SNEGSKA (reference sequence). CDR3 size: 16 residues. The chain's CDR3 is CSARYAHGSWNYEQYF. The CDR3 DNA reads as TGCAGTGCTCGTTACGCTCACGGGTCTTGGAACTACGAGCAGTACTTC.

This clonotype has just a few counts. The chain is built from TRBV28 and TRBJ1-1, with D possibly matching TRBD1 (5 bases). The CDR3 runs 14 residues. Trimming left V 5 bases short and J 5 bases short, with 15 bases between. The germline V gene has CDR1 MDHEN and CDR2 SYDVKM. Written as DNA, the CDR3 is TGTGCCAGCAGTCCACCTTGGGGGAGTACTGAAGCTTTCTTT. It yields the protein CASSPPWGSTEAFF.

The CDR3 loop reads CASSRPLQGPNEQYF. The DNA for the CDR3 is TGTGCCAGCAGTAGACCCTTACAGGGTCCCAACGAGCAGTACTTC. The genes are TRBV6-2 or TRBV6-3 and TRBJ2-7; TRBD1 might be the D (6 bases). Germline-derived CDR1 and CDR2 are MNHEY and SVGEGT. The CDR3 has 15 residues. V dropped 5 bases and J dropped 5 bases, with 19 bases sitting between them.

There are many counts of this clonotype. The chain has TRBV12-3 or TRBV12-4 and TRBJ2-1, with D hard to call. With 6 bases removed from V and 10 bases from J, the gap between germline ends came to 10 bases. The CDR3 length is 11 residues. The CDR3 is CASSFIMEQFF. Here the CDR3 DNA reads TGTGCCAGCAGCTTTATCATGGAGCAGTTCTTC.

Ten or more counts support this clonotype. CDR3 in DNA: TGTGCCACCAGCAGAGACCCCGGGTTTTCCTACGAGCAGTACTTC. Its protein is CATSRDPGFSYEQYF. This rearrangement joins TRBV15 to TRBJ2-7; the D is unclear. The CDR3 runs to 15 residues. Germline V lookup: CDR1 LNHNV, CDR2 YYDKDF (reference sequence). Trimming shortened V by 0 bases and J by 1 base, and 10 bases separated the two germline ends. Based on the CDR3 plus reference TRBV15 and TRBJ2-7, the full variable domain is DAMVIQNPRYQVTQFGKPVTLSCSQTLNHNVMYWYQQKSSQAPKLLFHYYDKDFNNEADTPDNFQSRRPNTSFCFLDIRSPGLGDTAMYLCATSRDPGFSYEQYFGPGTRLTVT.

This clonotype was counted only a few times. The chain carries TRBV29-1 and TRBJ2-1; perhaps TRBD1 as D (5 bases). Trimming cost V 7 bases and J 9 bases, with 10 bases left between them. Germline V lookup: CDR1 SQVTM, CDR2 ANQGSEA. The CDR3 spans 10 residues. CDR3 DNA: TGCAGCGCCCTAAGGGGTGAGCAGTTCTTC. It specifies CSALRGEQFF.

V is TRBV20-1 and J is TRBJ2-5, with D possibly matching TRBD2 (6 bases). Trimming removed 5 bases at V and 5 bases at J, with 15 bases between. The CDR3 runs to 13 residues. Germline V gives CDR1 DFQATT, CDR2 SNEGSKA (reference sequence). The CDR3 nucleotides read TGCAGTGCTGGCTTGGCGGACTACGAGACCCAGTACTTC. Its translation is CSAGLADYETQYF.

This clonotype was found a few times. The rearrangement joins TRBV5-1 to TRBJ2-4; 7 bases line up with TRBD1. CDR1 and CDR2 from the germline V gene are SGHRS and YFSETQ. This CDR3 contains 18 residues. The V and J ends lost 0 bases and 0 bases, in that order; junction bases with no gene match: 9. CDR3 loop: CASSLVTGDLLAKNIQYF. The CDR3, as DNA: TGCGCCAGCAGCTTGGTAACAGGGGACCTACTAGCCAAAAACATTCAGTACTTC.

The V and J genes are TRBV12-3 or TRBV12-4 and TRBJ2-7; D is undetermined. The CDR3 extends over 12 amino acids. Trimming took off 6 bases at V and 2 bases at J, with 8 bases between the two ends. CDR3 bases: TGTGCCAGCAGCACGAGACCCTACGAGCAGTACTTC. Translating gives CASSTRPYEQYF.

This clonotype was seen a few times. The V call is TRBV27, the J call TRBJ2-5; D remains ambiguous. The CDR3 totals 14 residues. The germline V gene encodes CDR1 MNHEY and CDR2 SMNVEV (reference sequence). Trimming took 1 base from V and 3 from J, leaving 9 bases between them. CDR3: CASSLWAGEETQYF. CDR3 nucleotides: TGTGCCAGCAGTTTATGGGCCGGAGAAGAGACCCAGTACTTC.

The rearrangement uses TRBV12-3 or TRBV12-4 and TRBJ2-2; weak D call: TRBD1 (5 bases). With 3 bases removed from V and 4 bases from J, the gap between germline ends came to 15 bases. The CDR3 is made up of 16 amino acids. CDR3 in amino acids: CASSFGATEGTGELFF. The CDR3 bases are TGTGCCAGCAGTTTTGGGGCCACGGAAGGCACCGGGGAGCTGTTTTTT.

The chain couples TRBV20-1 to TRBJ2-7; 12 bases line up with TRBD1. The V gene end was trimmed by 6 bases and the J gene end by 7 bases; junction bases not matched to a gene: 7. The CDR3 is 13 residues long. Germline lookup yields CDR1 DFQATT and CDR2 SNEGSKA (reference sequence). The CDR3 sequence is CSAGTGGAWEQYF. CDR3 DNA: TGCAGTGCCGGGACAGGGGGCGCATGGGAGCAGTACTTC.

The V call is TRBV20-1, the J call TRBJ2-2; D is undetermined. The CDR3 totals 13 residues. Germline CDR1 DFQATT, CDR2 SNEGSKA (reference sequence). V was pared by 4 bases and J by 1 base, with 7 bases between. The CDR3 coding sequence is TGCAGTGCTACAGTAAAGAACACCGGGGAGCTGTTTTTT. Translated, it gives CSATVKNTGELFF.

This clonotype was picked up a small number of times. The chain has TRBV12-3 or TRBV12-4 and TRBJ1-1; tentatively, D is TRBD1 (5 bases). The CDR3 has 14 residues. V lost 7 bases and J lost 3, with 15 bases in between. Here the CDR3 reads CASTSRVRDTEAFF. The CDR3 region has the DNA TGTGCCAGCACCTCCAGGGTTAGGGACACTGAAGCTTTCTTT.

This clonotype occurred a few times. The chain uses TRBV7-9 and TRBJ1-6, with TRBD1 identical over 7 bases. Germline V gene lookup returns CDR1 SEHNR and CDR2 FQNEAQ (reference sequence). V was pared by 1 base and J by 1 base, with 4 bases of the junction left unmatched. The CDR3 runs 17 residues. CDR3 in amino acids: CASSLGPGGSYNSPLHF. In DNA, the CDR3 is TGTGCCAGCAGCTTAGGCCCAGGGGGTTCCTATAATTCACCCCTCCACTTT. The entire variable domain, with the rest obtained from reference TRBV7-9 and TRBJ1-6, is as follows: DTGVSQNPRHKITKRGQNVTFRCDPISEHNRLYWYRQTLGQGPEFLTYFQNEAQLEKSRLLSDRFSAERPKGSFSTLEIQRTEQGDSAMYLCASSLGPGGSYNSPLHFGNGTRLTVT.